The next 23 T cell receptor beta chains were all read from a single sample in a study of blood T cell repertoires in COVID-19 (dated by TCRdb to about 2020). Library creation used the immunoSEQ multiplex PCR assay. What TCRdb holds here is the immuneACCESS table cut down to in-frame rearrangements. Part of the clones is not present; checked against another copy, under half of the missing clones reflect an unresolved V gene, and the others are unexplained. The sample records around 190,000 clones, roughly nine tenths of which are singletons. The ten largest clones take up approximately 2.1% of the sample. The sample taken for sequencing was peripheral blood. The receptors were gathered from a man between 18 and 29 years old who had recovered from COVID-19.

The chain has TRBV9 and TRBJ1-1; D is perhaps TRBD1 (6 bases). CDR1 SGDLS and CDR2 YYNGEE come from the germline V gene. Trimming took off 0 bases at V and 3 bases at J, with 12 bases between the two ends. This CDR3 has 15 amino acids. The DNA of the CDR3 is TGTGCCAGCAGCGTAGAAGCAGGGGCCTACACTGAAGCTTTCTTT. Its protein is CASSVEAGAYTEAFF.

The chain is built from TRBV5-5 and TRBJ1-1; D ambiguous. Trimming took 0 bases from V and 5 from J, leaving 11 bases between them. The length of the CDR3 is 14 residues. The germline CDR1 and CDR2 sequences are SGHKS and YYEKEE (reference sequence). The DNA for the CDR3 is TGTGCCAGCAGCTTGGCCTCCAGTGTGACTGAAGCTTTCTTT. As protein: CASSLASSVTEAFF.

The V and J genes are TRBV27 and TRBJ1-5, with a weak D call TRBD1 (5 bases). The CDR3 has 14 amino acids. Trimming pared 3 bases from V and 2 bases from J, leaving 8 bases between. Germline values: CDR1 MNHEY, CDR2 SMNVEV (reference sequence). This CDR3 is CASSFGRGNQPQHF. CDR3 bases: TGTGCCAGCAGTTTCGGCAGGGGCAATCAGCCCCAGCATTTT.

The chain employs TRBV30 and TRBJ2-3; the D gene is possibly TRBD2 (6 bases). Trimming cost V 5 bases and J 2 bases, with 11 bases left between them. CDR1 is GTSNPN, CDR2 SVGIG, per germline (reference sequence). CDR3 length: 13 residues. As DNA, the CDR3 is TGTGCCTGGGCGGGCGGGACCACAGATACGCAGTATTTT. Amino acids: CAWAGGTTDTQYF. Looking up the rest from reference TRBV30 and TRBJ2-3 gives the full variable domain: SQTIHQWPATLVQPVGSPLSLECTVEGTSNPNLYWYRQAAGRGLQLLFYSVGIGQISSEVPQNLSASRPQDRQFILSSKKLLLSDSGFYLCAWAGGTTDTQYFGPGTRLTVL.

The genes are TRBV5-1 and TRBJ1-4; TRBD1 aligns across 10 bases. The germline gives CDR1 SGHRS, CDR2 YFSETQ. Trimming took 0 bases from V and 7 from J; bases not matched to a gene: 3. This CDR3 spans 15 amino acids. The CDR3 DNA reads TGCGCCAGCAGCTTGGACGGACAGGGGGGTGAAAAACTGTTTTTT. Translated: CASSLDGQGGEKLFF.

The gene calls are TRBV19 and TRBJ2-1, with D perhaps TRBD2 (7 bases). This CDR3 has 15 amino acids. Germline assignment: CDR1 LNHDA and CDR2 SQIVND (reference sequence). Trimming took off 5 bases at V and 4 bases at J, with 15 bases between the two ends. Here the CDR3 reads CASSVLGGGYNEQFF. The CDR3 nucleotides read TGTGCCAGTAGTGTCTTAGGGGGGGGATACAATGAGCAGTTCTTC.

The V call is TRBV27, the J call TRBJ2-7; 8 bases align to TRBD1. Per the germline V gene, CDR1 is MNHEY and CDR2 is SMNVEV (reference sequence). Trimming took 5 bases from V and 1 from J; bases not matched to a gene: 7. The length of the CDR3 is 15 residues. The CDR3 reads CASSLQGAPSYEQYF. The CDR3 region has the DNA TGTGCCAGCAGTCTCCAGGGGGCTCCGTCCTACGAGCAGTACTTC.

This clone was counted once. DNA for the CDR3: TGTGCCAGCAGGACGGACGGGAGCTCCTACGAGCAGTACTTC. Residues: CASRTDGSSYEQYF. V is TRBV2 and J is TRBJ2-7; D perhaps matches TRBD2 (6 bases). Deletions cut 6 bases from V and 0 bases from J, with 12 bases between. The CDR3 sequence is 14 residues long. Per germline, CDR1 SNHLY and CDR2 FYNNEI.

The chain couples TRBV7-6 to TRBJ2-3; 7 bases are a match to TRBD1. This CDR3 has 16 residues. J gave up 2 bases and V 5 bases, and 10 bases lay outside the gene matches. Germline assignment: CDR1 SGHVS and CDR2 FNYEAQ. CDR3: CASSQRTGPSTDTQYF. In DNA form, the CDR3 reads TGTGCCAGCAGCCAACGGACAGGCCCATCCACAGATACGCAGTATTTT. Combining the CDR3 with reference TRBV7-6 and TRBJ2-3 gives the whole variable domain GAGVSQSPRYKVTKRGQDVALRCDPISGHVSLYWYRQALGQGPEFLTYFNYEAQQDKSGLPNDRFSAERPEGSISTLTIQRTEQRDSAMYRCASSQRTGPSTDTQYFGPGTRLTVL.

J is TRBJ2-7 and V is TRBV29-1; 12 positions agree with TRBD1. This CDR3 has 15 residues. Germline V lookup: CDR1 SQVTM, CDR2 ANQGSEA. The trim removed 3 bases at V and 6 bases at J, leaving 9 bases unmatched. CDR3 DNA sequence: TGCAGCGTTGACAGAACCGGGACAGGGGGCCGCGAGCAGTACTTC. This sequence encodes CSVDRTGTGGREQYF.

V is TRBV7-8 and J is TRBJ1-5; no reliable D call. This CDR3 is built from 13 residues. The germline CDR1 and CDR2 sequences are SGHVS and FQNEAQ. V lost 2 bases and J 4 bases, leaving 6 bases between the germline ends. In nucleotides, the CDR3 is TGTGCCAGCAGCTTAAGAGGGAATCAGCCCCAGCATTTT. Translated: CASSLRGNQPQHF.

This clone was seen a single time. This chain joins TRBV5-1 and TRBJ2-7; D is uncertain. Germline lookup yields CDR1 SGHRS and CDR2 YFSETQ. V lost 0 bases and J 4 bases, leaving 5 bases between the germline ends. The CDR3 covers 12 residues. The CDR3 DNA follows: TGCGCCAGCAGCTTGGACAAGTACGAGCAGTACTTC. Translating it yields CASSLDKYEQYF.

The chain combines TRBV5-1 with TRBJ1-1; a possible D gene is TRBD1 (6 bases). The CDR3 is 17 residues long. V gave up 1 base and J gave up 4 bases, with 20 bases separating them. Germline values: CDR1 SGHRS, CDR2 YFSETQ. CDR3 region: CASSLWQGKSSGTEAFF. The CDR3 coding sequence is TGCGCCAGCAGCTTGTGGCAGGGGAAGTCCTCCGGCACTGAAGCTTTCTTT.

J is TRBJ1-2 and V is TRBV7-2, with D possibly TRBD1 on 5 matching bases. The CDR3 contains 15 residues. Germline CDR1 and CDR2: SGHTA and FQGNSA. V shed 7 bases and J shed 5 bases, with 20 bases lying between them. The CDR3 bases are TGTGCCAGCACCCCCACTTCGGGGGGGGGTTATGGCTACACCTTC. It encodes CASTPTSGGGYGYTF. Using reference TRBV7-2 and TRBJ1-2 for the parts outside the CDR3, the full variable domain is GAGVSQSPSNKVTEKGKDVELRCDPISGHTALYWYRQSLGQGLEFLIYFQGNSAPDKSGLPSDRFSAERTGGSVSTLTIQRTQQEDSAVYLCASTPTSGGGYGYTFGSGTRLTVV.

This clone was detected a few times. This chain links TRBV19 with TRBJ1-6; D possibly corresponds to TRBD1 (6 bases). Per the germline V gene, CDR1 is LNHDA and CDR2 is SQIVND (reference sequence). V shed 5 bases and J shed 8 bases, with 10 bases lying between them. The CDR3 contains 13 residues. CDR3 sequence reads: CASSFTGYSPLHF. In DNA form, the CDR3 reads TGTGCCAGTAGTTTCACAGGGTATTCACCCCTCCACTTT.

The chain combines TRBV7-2 with TRBJ1-5, with TRBD1 matching 7 bases. Germline CDR1 is SGHTA and CDR2 is FQGNSA. The V gene end was trimmed by 5 bases and the J gene end by 6 bases; junction bases not matched to a gene: 10. CDR3 length: 15 amino acids. The CDR3 nucleotides read TGTGCCAGCAGCCTACAGGGGCAAGGACGTCAGCCCCAGCATTTT. Translating it yields CASSLQGQGRQPQHF.

The CDR3 region is CASRYTGTGHEQYF. The CDR3 region has the DNA TGTGCCAGCAGATACACCGGGACAGGGCACGAGCAGTACTTC. The J gene is TRBJ2-7, the V gene TRBV6-5; 9 bases align to TRBD1. CDR1 and CDR2 (germline): MNHEY, SVGAGI. CDR3 length equals 14 residues. V trimming: 6 bases; J trimming: 5 bases; junction bases outside the gene matches: 8.

This chain links TRBV18 with TRBJ2-7, with unresolved D. The germline gives CDR1 KGHSH, CDR2 LQKENI. The CDR3 covers 13 residues. Trimming cost V 0 bases and J 5 bases, with 8 bases left between them. CDR3: CASSPPPRNEQYF. Written as DNA, the CDR3 is TGTGCCAGCTCACCACCTCCCAGGAACGAGCAGTACTTC.

The V and J genes are TRBV11-2 and TRBJ1-5, with D maybe TRBD1 (5 bases). Germline V gene sequence: CDR1 SGHAT, CDR2 FQNNGV. Trimming removed 5 bases at V and 4 bases at J, with 18 bases between. The CDR3 totals 16 residues. The CDR3 loop reads CASSNPGRGGNQPQHF. The CDR3, as DNA: TGTGCCAGCAGCAATCCTGGACGCGGGGGGAATCAGCCCCAGCATTTT.

V is TRBV5-6 and J is TRBJ2-7; D is perhaps TRBD1 (6 bases). Trimming removed 4 bases from V and 4 bases from J, with 15 bases in between. CDR1 and CDR2 from the germline V gene are SGHDT and YYEEEE. This CDR3 has 14 residues. The CDR3 protein is CASSQQGRGYEQYF. The CDR3 bases are TGTGCCAGCAGCCAACAGGGCCGAGGGTACGAGCAGTACTTC.

The chain couples TRBV18 to TRBJ2-1; maybe TRBD2 (6 bases). V lost 2 bases, J lost 4 bases, and 12 bases lay in between. The germline gives CDR1 KGHSH, CDR2 LQKENI. This CDR3 contains 15 residues. The CDR3 region has the DNA TGTGCCAGCTCACCATCGAAGACTAGTTACAATGAGCAGTTCTTC. It codes for CASSPSKTSYNEQFF.

The chain joins TRBV7-2 to TRBJ2-5, with 9 bases lining up with TRBD1. Per germline, CDR1 SGHTA and CDR2 FQGNSA. Trimming cost V 7 bases and J 5 bases; bases outside gene matches: 8. CDR3 length equals 14 residues. The CDR3 region is CASILTGGIETQYF. The CDR3 DNA reads as TGTGCCAGCATTTTGACAGGGGGTATCGAGACCCAGTACTTC.

This rearrangement joins TRBV30 to TRBJ2-7, with 9 positions matching TRBD1. The germline gives CDR1 GTSNPN, CDR2 SVGIG (reference sequence). The V and J ends lost 3 bases and 5 bases, in that order; junction bases with no gene match: 14. The CDR3 contains 16 residues. In DNA form, the CDR3 reads TGTGCCTGGAGGTTATTTACAGGGGGCTGGGTCCACGAGCAGTACTTC. Its translation is CAWRLFTGGWVHEQYF.